This is a list of T cell receptor beta chains from one sample in a study of blood T cell repertoires in COVID-19. Using immunoSEQ multiplex PCR, the repertoire was profiled, and TCRdb retains in-frame clones only, with some absent. The sample shows 180,000 or so clones, around 83% of them seen only once. Source material: peripheral blood. These receptors were obtained from a man between 18 and 35 years old with acute or convalescent COVID-19. Each CDR3 is given with its conserved first and last residue. Each record gives: CDR3 protein, CDR3 DNA, clone size, D gene, V gene, J gene. D genes are given only for firm matches. Some rows have no size entry. The others give once, few or many, or a class for an expanded clone.

CDR3 protein: CASSTHRGALETQYF
CDR3 DNA: TGTGCCAGCAGCACCCACAGGGGGGCGTTAGAGACCCAGTACTTC
clone size: -
D gene: TRBD1
V gene: TRBV11-2
J gene: TRBJ2-5

CDR3 protein: CSASWTGGYEQYF
CDR3 DNA: TGCAGTGCTAGTTGGACAGGGGGCTACGAGCAGTACTTC
clone size: -
D gene: TRBD1
V gene: TRBV20-1
J gene: TRBJ2-7

CDR3 protein: CSASPSPNEQFF
CDR3 DNA: TGCAGTGCTAGTCCTAGTCCCAATGAGCAGTTCTTC
clone size: few
D gene: -
V gene: TRBV20-1
J gene: TRBJ2-1

CDR3 protein: CAWSRGGTADNEKLFF
CDR3 DNA: TGTGCCTGGTCGCGTGGGGGGACAGCTGATAATGAAAAACTGTTTTTT
clone size: -
D gene: TRBD1
V gene: TRBV30
J gene: TRBJ1-4

CDR3 protein: CASSPGEGNQPQHF
CDR3 DNA: TGTGCCAGCAGCCCTGGGGAGGGGAATCAGCCCCAGCATTTT
clone size: -
D gene: -
V gene: TRBV28
J gene: TRBJ1-5

CDR3 protein: CAWTLGQGNTEAFF
CDR3 DNA: TGTGCCTGGACATTGGGACAGGGGAACACTGAAGCTTTCTTT
clone size: -
D gene: TRBD1
V gene: TRBV30
J gene: TRBJ1-1

CDR3 protein: CASSTYGIAYGTNFEAFF
CDR3 DNA: TGTGCCAGCAGCACCTACGGAATAGCATACGGGACAAACTTTGAAGCTTTCTTT
clone size: -
D gene: -
V gene: TRBV4-2
J gene: TRBJ1-1

CDR3 protein: CASSIPRGGGDTQYF
CDR3 DNA: TGCGCCAGCAGCATCCCCCGCGGGGGCGGAGATACGCAGTATTTT
clone size: -
D gene: -
V gene: TRBV5-1
J gene: TRBJ2-3

CDR3 protein: CASTDRASYNEQFF
CDR3 DNA: TGTGCCAGCACCGACAGGGCCTCCTACAATGAGCAGTTCTTC
clone size: -
D gene: TRBD1
V gene: TRBV7-2
J gene: TRBJ2-1

CDR3 protein: CASSSGQNTEAFF
CDR3 DNA: TGTGCCAGCAGTTCGGGACAGAACACTGAAGCTTTCTTT
clone size: -
D gene: -
V gene: TRBV28
J gene: TRBJ1-1

CDR3 protein: CASRGGQSTDTQYF
CDR3 DNA: TGCGCCAGCAGGGGGGGTCAGAGCACAGATACGCAGTATTTT
clone size: -
D gene: -
V gene: TRBV5-1
J gene: TRBJ2-3

CDR3 protein: CASSAAGMSGYTF
CDR3 DNA: TGTGCCAGCAGCGCCGCAGGGATGAGTGGCTACACCTTC
clone size: -
D gene: -
V gene: TRBV7-2
J gene: TRBJ1-2

CDR3 protein: CATSDPGTGFGTDTQYF
CDR3 DNA: TGTGCCACCAGTGATCCCGGGACAGGATTTGGCACAGATACGCAGTATTTT
clone size: -
D gene: TRBD1
V gene: TRBV24-1
J gene: TRBJ2-3

CDR3 protein: CSVEDSAVTANTGELFF
CDR3 DNA: TGCAGCGTTGAAGATTCGGCCGTGACAGCGAACACCGGGGAGCTGTTTTTT
clone size: -
D gene: -
V gene: TRBV29-1
J gene: TRBJ2-2

CDR3 protein: CASSSQGAYTEAFF
CDR3 DNA: TGCGCCAGCAGCTCACAGGGGGCGTACACTGAAGCTTTCTTT
clone size: -
D gene: TRBD1
V gene: TRBV5-1
J gene: TRBJ1-1

CDR3 protein: CASSQGTSGPGNEQYF
CDR3 DNA: TGCGCCAGCAGCCAAGGGACTAGCGGGCCCGGGAACGAGCAGTACTTC
clone size: -
D gene: TRBD2
V gene: TRBV5-1
J gene: TRBJ2-7

CDR3 protein: CASSLAVLAGDVDTQYF
CDR3 DNA: TGTGCCAGCAGCTTAGCTGTGCTAGCGGGGGATGTGGATACGCAGTATTTT
clone size: -
D gene: TRBD2
V gene: TRBV7-2
J gene: TRBJ2-3

CDR3 protein: CASSQDHTGTGVRDTQYF
CDR3 DNA: TGCGCCAGCAGCCAAGACCATACCGGGACAGGGGTAAGGGATACGCAGTATTTT
clone size: -
D gene: TRBD1
V gene: TRBV4-1
J gene: TRBJ2-3

CDR3 protein: CASSYFGQGNTGELFF
CDR3 DNA: TGTGCCAGCAGTTACTTCGGGCAGGGGAACACCGGGGAGCTGTTTTTT
clone size: -
D gene: -
V gene: TRBV6-5
J gene: TRBJ2-2

CDR3 protein: CASSEALGLNYGYTF
CDR3 DNA: TGTGCCAGCAGTGAAGCTCTAGGACTGAACTATGGCTACACCTTC
clone size: -
D gene: -
V gene: TRBV2
J gene: TRBJ1-2

CDR3 protein: CASGQGPFGDNTEAFF
CDR3 DNA: TGTGCCAGTGGGCAGGGGCCCTTTGGGGACAACACTGAAGCTTTCTTT
clone size: once
D gene: -
V gene: TRBV27
J gene: TRBJ1-1

CDR3 protein: CASTTIAGRTGELFF
CDR3 DNA: TGTGCCAGCACAACCATAGCGGGGCGCACCGGGGAGCTGTTTTTT
clone size: -
D gene: TRBD2
V gene: TRBV6-5
J gene: TRBJ2-2

CDR3 protein: CASSTQVSNQPQHF
CDR3 DNA: TGTGCCAGTAGTACACAGGTTAGCAATCAGCCCCAGCATTTT
clone size: -
D gene: -
V gene: TRBV19
J gene: TRBJ1-5

CDR3 protein: CSASGPTEAFF
CDR3 DNA: TGCAGTGCTAGTGGGCCCACTGAAGCTTTCTTT
clone size: once
D gene: -
V gene: TRBV20-1
J gene: TRBJ1-1

CDR3 protein: CSASPGDVNIQYF
CDR3 DNA: TGCAGTGCTAGTCCGGGTGATGTAAACATTCAGTACTTC
clone size: -
D gene: -
V gene: TRBV20-1
J gene: TRBJ2-4

CDR3 protein: CASSAGARAGELFF
CDR3 DNA: TGTGCCAGTAGTGCGGGGGCTAGGGCCGGGGAGCTGTTTTTT
clone size: -
D gene: -
V gene: TRBV19
J gene: TRBJ2-2

CDR3 protein: CASSQVSRGGRTEAFF
CDR3 DNA: TGCGCCAGCAGCCAGGTGAGCCGGGGAGGTCGGACTGAAGCTTTCTTT
clone size: -
D gene: -
V gene: TRBV4-1
J gene: TRBJ1-1

CDR3 protein: CASSLGDTEAFF
CDR3 DNA: TGCGCCAGCAGCTTGGGCGACACTGAAGCTTTCTTT
clone size: -
D gene: -
V gene: TRBV5-1
J gene: TRBJ1-1

CDR3 protein: CAITAQGMNTEAFF
CDR3 DNA: TGTGCCATCACCGCACAGGGCATGAACACTGAAGCTTTCTTT
clone size: once
D gene: -
V gene: TRBV10-3
J gene: TRBJ1-1

CDR3 protein: CASSLPTGTGNEKLFF
CDR3 DNA: TGCGCCAGCAGCCTGCCGACCGGGACAGGGAATGAAAAACTGTTTTTT
clone size: -
D gene: TRBD1
V gene: TRBV4-1
J gene: TRBJ1-4

CDR3 protein: CASSLGDISNQPQHF
CDR3 DNA: TGTGCCAGCAGCTTAGGGGACATCAGCAATCAGCCCCAGCATTTT
clone size: -
D gene: -
V gene: TRBV7-9
J gene: TRBJ1-5

CDR3 protein: CASSLRTANTEAFF
CDR3 DNA: TGTGCCAGCAGTTTACGGACAGCGAACACTGAAGCTTTCTTT
clone size: -
D gene: -
V gene: TRBV6-5
J gene: TRBJ1-1

CDR3 protein: CAWTDSSSYNSPLHF
CDR3 DNA: TGTGCCTGGACGGACAGTAGCTCCTATAATTCACCCCTCCACTTT
clone size: -
D gene: -
V gene: TRBV30
J gene: TRBJ1-6

CDR3 protein: CASSRTGAGTEAFF
CDR3 DNA: TGCGCCAGCAGCAGGACAGGGGCTGGCACTGAAGCTTTCTTT
clone size: -
D gene: TRBD1
V gene: TRBV5-1
J gene: TRBJ1-1

CDR3 protein: CATQNRGTYEQYF
CDR3 DNA: TGTGCCACCCAGAACAGGGGGACCTACGAGCAGTACTTC
clone size: -
D gene: TRBD1
V gene: TRBV19
J gene: TRBJ2-7

CDR3 protein: CASSGTGLNTEAFF
CDR3 DNA: TGTGCCAGCAGCGGAACAGGGTTGAACACTGAAGCTTTCTTT
clone size: -
D gene: -
V gene: TRBV9
J gene: TRBJ1-1

CDR3 protein: CASSLSAGGNQPQHF
CDR3 DNA: TGTGCCAGCAGTTTATCGGCAGGGGGCAATCAGCCCCAGCATTTT
clone size: -
D gene: -
V gene: TRBV28
J gene: TRBJ1-5

CDR3 protein: CASSQGQGKETQYF
CDR3 DNA: TGTGCCAGCAGCCAAGGACAGGGGAAAGAGACCCAGTACTTC
clone size: -
D gene: TRBD1
V gene: TRBV4-2
J gene: TRBJ2-5

CDR3 protein: CASSQDTGLAYSPLHF
CDR3 DNA: TGTGCCAGCAGCCAAGATACAGGGCTTGCGTATTCACCCCTCCACTTT
clone size: -
D gene: -
V gene: TRBV3-1/TRBV3-2
J gene: TRBJ1-6

CDR3 protein: CASSPTGFEKLFF
CDR3 DNA: TGTGCCAGCTCACCGACCGGGTTTGAAAAACTGTTTTTT
clone size: -
D gene: -
V gene: TRBV18
J gene: TRBJ1-4

CDR3 protein: CASRQDQNYNEQFF
CDR3 DNA: TGTGCCAGCAGACAGGATCAAAACTACAATGAGCAGTTCTTC
clone size: few
D gene: -
V gene: TRBV11-2
J gene: TRBJ2-1

CDR3 protein: CAWSTSRQGREKLFF
CDR3 DNA: TGTGCCTGGAGTACTTCCCGACAGGGACGGGAAAAACTGTTTTTT
clone size: -
D gene: TRBD1
V gene: TRBV30
J gene: TRBJ1-4

CDR3 protein: CASSPQSKITGQGYNEQFF
CDR3 DNA: TGCGCCAGCAGCCCACAATCCAAAATAACGGGACAGGGCTACAATGAGCAGTTCTTC
clone size: -
D gene: TRBD1
V gene: TRBV5-1
J gene: TRBJ2-1